This T cell receptor (beta chain) stems from a study of control samples from healthy donors and cancer patients (dated by TCRdb to the early 2020s). The library was built by means of the immunoSEQ multiplex PCR assay. As stored in TCRdb, this immuneACCESS dataset retains in-frame rearrangements with V and J assigned. A fraction of the clones does not appear; measured against another copy, unresolved V genes explain less than half of the discrepancy, and the remainder lacks a known reason. This sample holds around 150,000 clones; roughly 90% were observed only once. Together, the top ten hold more than 10% of the sample. As for this clone: It lacks a known antigen. Base qualities are not provided; no much larger clone lies one nucleotide away.

V gives up 6 bases and J gives up 2 bases, and the segment between their germline ends measures 15 bases. Based on the germline V gene (reference sequence), the CDR1 and CDR2 sequences are MNHEY and SMNVEV. The CDR3 numbers 15 residues from cysteine through phenylalanine. Only the CDR3 portion is preserved as DNA: 45 bases, with reading frame beginning at the first base. The receptor chain draws on TRBV27 and TRBJ2-3; the D gene assignment is ambiguous. The sequenced sample was blood. The source is a man aged 25 to 40 in good health. The nucleotide sequence reads as follows: TGTGCCAGCAGCCTATTTTCCAGAGTCACAGATACGCAGTATTTT. This sequence encodes CASSLFSRVTDTQYF.